Listed below are T cell receptor beta chains from one sample, sequenced in a study of shared clonotypes between healthy human individuals. Measured with immunoSEQ multiplex PCR; TCRdb has only the in-frame clones, and not every one. The table shows over 700,000 clones, with approximately 72% occurring only once. The sample taken for sequencing was memory CD4+ T cells sorted from blood. Source of these receptors: a woman in her twenties or thirties in good health. CDR3s include the opening cysteine and the closing phenylalanine or tryptophan. The D gene is left open where the match is weak. The size entry is marked missing in some rows and otherwise reads once, few, many or a size class.

clone_size: once; d_call: -; j_call: TRBJ2-1; v_call: TRBV11-2; cdr3_nt: TGTGCCAGCAGCCCCCGTGGGCCTAAGGATGAGCAGTTCTTC; cdr3_aa: CASSPRGPKDEQFF
clone_size: -; d_call: TRBD2; j_call: TRBJ2-5; v_call: TRBV7-9; cdr3_nt: TGTGCCAGCAGCCTTAGCGGGATTACCCAAGAGACCCAGTACTTC; cdr3_aa: CASSLSGITQETQYF
clone_size: few; d_call: TRBD2; j_call: TRBJ2-1; v_call: TRBV2; cdr3_nt: TGTGCCAGCACCGACAGGACTAGCGTAGAGGGTGGTGAGCAGTTCTTC; cdr3_aa: CASTDRTSVEGGEQFF
clone_size: -; d_call: TRBD1; j_call: TRBJ2-1; v_call: TRBV4-1; cdr3_nt: TGCGCCAGCAGCCAAGTTGGACGGACAGGAGACAATGAGCAGTTCTTC; cdr3_aa: CASSQVGRTGDNEQFF
clone_size: -; d_call: -; j_call: TRBJ2-6; v_call: TRBV2; cdr3_nt: TGTGCCAGCAGGGACAGCTCCTCTGGGGCCAACGTCCTGACTTTC; cdr3_aa: CASRDSSSGANVLTF
clone_size: -; d_call: -; j_call: TRBJ1-5; v_call: TRBV18; cdr3_nt: TGTGCCAGCTCACCAGGGGGCCGACAGCCCCAGCATTTT; cdr3_aa: CASSPGGRQPQHF
clone_size: -; d_call: -; j_call: TRBJ1-1; v_call: TRBV21-1; cdr3_nt: TGTGCCAGCAGCAAATTAGCCGGGGTACAGGGGGCGATTGGGAACACTGAAGCTTTCTTT; cdr3_aa: CASSKLAGVQGAIGNTEAFF
clone_size: -; d_call: TRBD1; j_call: TRBJ1-3; v_call: TRBV7-9; cdr3_nt: TGTGCCAGTACGGACAGGTTTACGGACACCATATATTTT; cdr3_aa: CASTDRFTDTIYF
clone_size: -; d_call: TRBD1; j_call: TRBJ1-2; v_call: TRBV28; cdr3_nt: TGTGCCACCCGGGAACAGGGGACAACAAACTATGGCTACACCTTC; cdr3_aa: CATREQGTTNYGYTF
clone_size: -; d_call: -; j_call: TRBJ2-3; v_call: TRBV5-1; cdr3_nt: TGCGCCAGCAGCTTGGCCGCAGGGTCGCTCACAGATACGCAGTATTTT; cdr3_aa: CASSLAAGSLTDTQYF
clone_size: -; d_call: TRBD2; j_call: TRBJ2-5; v_call: TRBV2; cdr3_nt: TGTGCCAGCAGTGTCAGACTAGCGGGGTTACGAGAGACCCAGTACTTC; cdr3_aa: CASSVRLAGLRETQYF
clone_size: -; d_call: TRBD2; j_call: TRBJ2-3; v_call: TRBV18; cdr3_nt: TGTGCCAGCTCAAAGGGACTAGCGGGGATCACAGATACGCAGTATTTT; cdr3_aa: CASSKGLAGITDTQYF
clone_size: -; d_call: TRBD1; j_call: TRBJ1-5; v_call: TRBV10-1; cdr3_nt: TGCGCCAGCAGTGCAGTTAACAGGGGAAGTCAGCCCCAGCATTTT; cdr3_aa: CASSAVNRGSQPQHF
clone_size: -; d_call: TRBD2; j_call: TRBJ2-5; v_call: TRBV5-1; cdr3_nt: TGCGCCAGCTACGGGAGCGGGAGGCAGACCCAGTACTTC; cdr3_aa: CASYGSGRQTQYF
clone_size: -; d_call: -; j_call: TRBJ1-3; v_call: TRBV28; cdr3_nt: TGTGCCAGCAGTTTGGTTCGGGACGGAGGAAACACCATATATTTT; cdr3_aa: CASSLVRDGGNTIYF
clone_size: once; d_call: -; j_call: TRBJ2-7; v_call: TRBV7-9; cdr3_nt: TGTGCCAGCAGCCCCAGAACCGGACATACTTCCGAGCAGTACTTC; cdr3_aa: CASSPRTGHTSEQYF
clone_size: -; d_call: -; j_call: TRBJ2-2; v_call: TRBV18; cdr3_nt: TGTGCCAGCTCACCATTGGGGGGACCGAACACCGGGGAGCTGTTTTTT; cdr3_aa: CASSPLGGPNTGELFF
clone_size: -; d_call: -; j_call: TRBJ2-7; v_call: TRBV19; cdr3_nt: TGTGCCAGTAGTACCGGGAGCTTCCTATCCTACGAGCAGTACTTC; cdr3_aa: CASSTGSFLSYEQYF
clone_size: -; d_call: -; j_call: TRBJ2-2; v_call: TRBV4-1; cdr3_nt: TGCGCCAGCAGCCAAAGTCCCACCGTAGGGGGACGGTTTGGCGGGGAGCTGTTTTTT; cdr3_aa: CASSQSPTVGGRFGGELFF
clone_size: -; d_call: -; j_call: TRBJ2-1; v_call: TRBV5-3; cdr3_nt: TGTGCCAGAAGCCGGGACCCCGTGAGGGGCAATGAGCAGTTCTTC; cdr3_aa: CARSRDPVRGNEQFF
clone_size: few; d_call: -; j_call: TRBJ1-1; v_call: TRBV29-1; cdr3_nt: TGCAGCGTTAGAGCCAGGGCTGAAGCTTTCTTT; cdr3_aa: CSVRARAEAFF
clone_size: once; d_call: -; j_call: TRBJ1-1; v_call: TRBV14; cdr3_nt: TGTGCCAGCAGCCAAGAGGGCAGGAAGAACACTGAAGCTTTCTTT; cdr3_aa: CASSQEGRKNTEAFF
clone_size: -; d_call: -; j_call: TRBJ2-7; v_call: TRBV10-2; cdr3_nt: TGCGCCAGAAGAACAGGCTACGAGCAGTACTTC; cdr3_aa: CARRTGYEQYF
clone_size: -; d_call: -; j_call: TRBJ2-4; v_call: TRBV21-1; cdr3_nt: TGTGCCAGCAGACCCCGGGACAGGGGCATTCAGTACTTC; cdr3_aa: CASRPRDRGIQYF
clone_size: -; d_call: -; j_call: TRBJ2-3; v_call: TRBV7-9; cdr3_nt: TGTGCCAGCAGCTTAGCGCGAGTTAGCACAGATACGCAGTATTTT; cdr3_aa: CASSLARVSTDTQYF
clone_size: few; d_call: -; j_call: TRBJ2-7; v_call: TRBV28; cdr3_nt: TGTGCCAGCACAACCCTTTTTGGGGGACGGAGCTCCTACGAGCAGTACTTC; cdr3_aa: CASTTLFGGRSSYEQYF
clone_size: -; d_call: TRBD1; j_call: TRBJ1-2; v_call: TRBV30; cdr3_nt: TGTGCCTGGAGTCATAACGTCGGGACAGCGGTACTCTTGGGCTATGGCTACACCTTC; cdr3_aa: CAWSHNVGTAVLLGYGYTF
clone_size: -; d_call: TRBD1; j_call: TRBJ2-3; v_call: TRBV14; cdr3_nt: TGTGCCAGCAGCCAAGAAAACGACAGGGCGGGAGATACGCAGTATTTT; cdr3_aa: CASSQENDRAGDTQYF
clone_size: -; d_call: TRBD1; j_call: TRBJ1-1; v_call: TRBV6-1; cdr3_nt: TGTGCCAGCGGGGCTTCCGGGACAGGGAGACCCCATGGTTTCTTT; cdr3_aa: CASGASGTGRPHGFF
clone_size: few; d_call: -; j_call: TRBJ2-6; v_call: TRBV15; cdr3_nt: TGTGCCACCAGCAGAGTGGCGGTCTACTCTGGGGCCAACGTCCTGACTTTC; cdr3_aa: CATSRVAVYSGANVLTF
clone_size: -; d_call: -; j_call: TRBJ2-5; v_call: TRBV14; cdr3_nt: TGTGCCAGCAGCCAAAACGCCAGGGAGACCCAGTACTTC; cdr3_aa: CASSQNARETQYF
clone_size: -; d_call: TRBD1; j_call: TRBJ2-7; v_call: TRBV27; cdr3_nt: TGTGCCAGCAGTTTACAGGGGGTGAACTCCTACGAGCAGTACTTC; cdr3_aa: CASSLQGVNSYEQYF
clone_size: -; d_call: -; j_call: TRBJ2-5; v_call: TRBV28; cdr3_nt: TGTGCCAGCAGTTTCTCCCCCTCGGGGCTGGGGCCGGGGGAGCAGTACTTC; cdr3_aa: CASSFSPSGLGPGEQYF
clone_size: -; d_call: TRBD1; j_call: TRBJ2-7; v_call: TRBV2; cdr3_nt: TGTGCCAGCACCCCAAAGCAAGACAGGGACTACGAGCAGTACTTC; cdr3_aa: CASTPKQDRDYEQYF
clone_size: -; d_call: -; j_call: TRBJ2-7; v_call: TRBV27; cdr3_nt: TGTGCCAGCAGTCCCAGGTGGGGCGAGCAGTACTTC; cdr3_aa: CASSPRWGEQYF
clone_size: once; d_call: -; j_call: TRBJ2-5; v_call: TRBV18; cdr3_nt: TGTGCCAGCTCACCACGGTGGGAGACCCAGTACTTC; cdr3_aa: CASSPRWETQYF
clone_size: -; d_call: -; j_call: TRBJ1-1; v_call: TRBV25-1; cdr3_nt: TGTGCCAGCAGTGGCTCCTCGGGAGTGAACACTGAAGCTTTCTTT; cdr3_aa: CASSGSSGVNTEAFF
clone_size: -; d_call: -; j_call: TRBJ2-4; v_call: TRBV18; cdr3_nt: TGTGCCAGCTCCGGTGCAGGGGACCGGCCCAAAAACATTCAGTACTTC; cdr3_aa: CASSGAGDRPKNIQYF